These 9 T cell receptor beta chains were sequenced from one sample in a study of cytomegalovirus exposure and HLA in healthy donors. A multiplex PCR was run with 60 Vbeta primers and 13 Jbeta primers. Profiling relied on immunoSEQ multiplex PCR, and the TCRdb table lists in-frame clones only, not all of them. Found here are about 190,000 clones, roughly four fifths of them singletons; the top ten hold approximately 3.6%. Input material: PBMCs. The receptor source for this set is a man between 35 and 55 years old in good health and CMV-seropositive.

The rearrangement uses TRBV29-1 and TRBJ2-1; 13 bases agree with TRBD2. Trimming removed 7 bases from V and 6 bases from J; junction bases left unmatched: 12. Germline assignment: CDR1 SQVTM and CDR2 ANQGSEA. The CDR3 is 16 amino acids. Here the CDR3 reads CSATKGLAGVGNEQFF. Here the CDR3 DNA reads TGCAGCGCAACCAAAGGACTAGCGGGAGTCGGCAATGAGCAGTTCTTC.

The sample holds one count of this clone. The CDR3 nucleotides read TGTGCCACCAGCAGCGCCTGGGGTGGACGCGCGGGGACCCTCCGAACCGGGGAGCTGTTTTTT. Its translation: CATSSAWGGRAGTLRTGELFF. The chain joins TRBV15 to TRBJ2-2; the D gene is possibly TRBD2 (6 bases). Trimming removed 3 bases from V and 5 bases from J, with 31 bases in between. From germline, CDR1 is LNHNV and CDR2 YYDKDF (reference sequence). There are 21 residues in the CDR3.

The chain carries TRBV5-6 and TRBJ1-1; D may be TRBD1 (6 bases). The ends were cut back, 1 base at V and 6 bases at J, with 13 bases in the middle. CDR1 and CDR2 (germline): SGHDT, YYEEEE. The CDR3 contains 14 residues. CDR3: CASSLIAGASEAFF. The CDR3 bases are TGTGCCAGCAGCTTGATCGCAGGGGCCTCTGAAGCTTTCTTT.

The chain recombines TRBV19 with TRBJ1-5; D call uncertain. Germline values: CDR1 LNHDA, CDR2 SQIVND (reference sequence). This CDR3 contains 15 residues. Trimming took 5 bases from V and 1 from J, leaving 12 bases between them. The CDR3: CASSAGRVSNQPQHF. CDR3 coding DNA: TGTGCCAGTAGTGCTGGTCGGGTGAGCAATCAGCCCCAGCATTTT.

Written as DNA, the CDR3 is TGTGCCAGCAGTGGAGGGAGTTGGGCAGATACGCAGTATTTT. Translation gives CASSGGSWADTQYF. The chain couples TRBV2 to TRBJ2-3, with a possible D match to TRBD2 (5 bases). The V and J ends lost 4 bases and 4 bases respectively, with 12 bases between them. Germline assignment: CDR1 SNHLY and CDR2 FYNNEI. This CDR3 is 14 amino acids long.

CDR3 protein: CASSLTPPGLAGGGVVDTQYF. CDR3 in DNA: TGTGCCAGCAGTTTAACCCCCCCGGGACTAGCGGGGGGAGGGGTCGTAGATACGCAGTATTTT. The chain carries TRBV27 and TRBJ2-3; the match to TRBD2 covers 15 bases. J lost 5 bases, V lost 2 bases, and 17 bases had no gene match. This CDR3 contains 21 residues. Germline V CDR1 and CDR2: MNHEY, SMNVEV (reference sequence).

The chain couples TRBV7-9 to TRBJ2-7, with a possible D match to TRBD2 (6 bases). Trimming took off 4 bases at V and 2 bases at J, with 15 bases between the two ends. This CDR3 is 15 amino acids long. Germline V gene lookup returns CDR1 SEHNR and CDR2 FQNEAQ (reference sequence). The DNA for the CDR3 is TGTGCCAGCAGCTCCCAAGGACGGGGGACCTACGAGCAGTACTTC. Its protein product is CASSSQGRGTYEQYF.

The V gene is TRBV29-1, the J gene TRBJ2-5, with TRBD2 identical over 9 bases. Germline CDR1 reads SQVTM; CDR2 reads ANQGSEA. J was trimmed by 1 base and V by 5 bases; bases with no gene match: 5. The CDR3 is 14 residues long. CDR3 sequence reads: CSVFGLAIQETQYF. The CDR3 DNA reads TGCAGCGTTTTCGGACTAGCGATCCAAGAGACCCAGTACTTC.

This chain joins TRBV6-1 and TRBJ2-1; possibly TRBD1 for D (6 bases). CDR1 and CDR2 from the germline V gene are MNHNS and SASEGT. The CDR3 totals 12 residues. The V end was cut by 8 bases, the J end by 6 bases, with 11 bases between. This CDR3 is CASSNRANEQFF. The CDR3 nucleotides read TGTGCCAGCTCTAACAGGGCCAATGAGCAGTTCTTC.